The next 18 T cell receptor beta chains were all read from a single sample in a study of CD8 T cells in ankylosing spondylitis. Each CDR3 protein is one row after TCRdb ran MiXCR on the 5' RACE reads. Found here are roughly 69,000 distinct CDR3 sequences, 5.3% of them singletons; the top ten hold 2% to 2.5%. Sequencing was done on a sample of blood, either unsorted or a sorted T cell fraction (not recorded which). These receptor sequences come from a male donor with ankylosing spondylitis or in good health (not recorded which).

This clonotype came up many times. V is TRBV7-2 and J is TRBJ2-2; TRBD1 matches 7 bases. This CDR3 contains 15 residues. Losses at the gene ends were 7 bases for V and 5 bases for J; bases not matched to a gene: 10. In germline, CDR1 is SGHTA, CDR2 FQGNSA. The CDR3 reads CASTTQGWYTGELFF. In DNA, the CDR3 is TGTGCCAGCACTACACAGGGGTGGTATACCGGGGAGCTGTTTTTT.

This clonotype was seen many times. This chain links TRBV27 with TRBJ2-3, with 8 bases lining up with TRBD2. V lost 3 bases to trimming and J lost 4 bases; unmatched junction nucleotides: 6. Germline lookup yields CDR1 MNHEY and CDR2 SMNVEV (reference sequence). This CDR3 is built from 15 residues. CDR3 sequence (DNA): TGTGCCAGCAGTTTGGGGCGGGGGGTTTCAGATACGCAGTATTTT. Its protein is CASSLGRGVSDTQYF.

This clonotype was detected ten times or more. The gene calls are TRBV28 and TRBJ2-3; TRBD1 aligns across 7 bases. The germline V gene has CDR1 MDHEN and CDR2 SYDVKM. The V gene end was trimmed by 7 bases and the J gene end by 0 bases; junction bases not matched to a gene: 16. The CDR3 has 18 residues. CDR3 sequence reads: CASTIKGADQFSTDTQYF. DNA of the CDR3: TGTGCCAGCACCATTAAGGGGGCGGACCAGTTTAGCACAGATACGCAGTATTTT.

This clonotype was counted ten times or more. The rearrangement joins TRBV20-1 to TRBJ1-1, with D possibly matching TRBD1 (5 bases). V lost 6 bases and J 0 bases, leaving 20 bases between the germline ends. Germline V gives CDR1 DFQATT, CDR2 SNEGSKA (reference sequence). The CDR3 runs 16 residues. CDR3 DNA: TGCAGTGCCGATGGGGGTTCTCGGGGTGTGAACACTGAAGCTTTCTTT. Its protein product is CSADGGSRGVNTEAFF.

This clonotype was found many times. The V and J genes are TRBV4-3 and TRBJ2-1; TRBD2 matches 10 bases. In germline, CDR1 is LGHNA, CDR2 YSLEER. V was pared by 1 base and J by 3 bases, with 6 bases of the junction left unmatched. This CDR3 spans 17 amino acids. This CDR3 reads CASSQGTSGLLYNEQFF. In nucleotides, the CDR3 is TGCGCCAGCAGCCAAGGGACTAGCGGATTACTCTACAATGAGCAGTTCTTC.

This clonotype has ten or more counts. The rearrangement joins TRBV20-1 to TRBJ2-3; D ambiguous. This CDR3 is 13 amino acids long. The V gene's germline CDR1 is DFQATT and CDR2 SNEGSKA (reference sequence). V was cut by 5 bases and J by 6 bases, with 15 bases left in between. The CDR3 sequence is CSALLLTVDTQYF. The CDR3 DNA reads as TGCAGTGCTCTTCTACTTACCGTGGATACGCAGTATTTT.

V gene TRBV9 combines with J gene TRBJ1-4; 7 bases match TRBD1. The CDR3 sequence is 13 residues long. Germline CDR1 reads SGDLS; CDR2 reads YYNGEE. Trimming at V came to 2 bases and at J to 12 bases, leaving 7 bases not matched to a gene. The CDR3 protein is CASSVGTVGELFF. CDR3 in DNA: TGTGCCAGCAGCGTGGGGACAGTTGGGGAACTGTTTTTT.

The sample holds many counts of this clonotype. The chain is built from TRBV20-1 and TRBJ2-7, with D perhaps matching TRBD1 (6 bases). The CDR3 runs 15 residues. Germline V gives CDR1 DFQATT, CDR2 SNEGSKA (reference sequence). Trimming cost V 4 bases and J 1 base, with 17 bases left between them. CDR3 sequence (DNA): TGCAGTGCTATATTACAGGGACACAAATCCTACGAGCAGTACTTC. It codes for CSAILQGHKSYEQYF.

This clonotype was observed at least ten times. V gene TRBV12-3 or TRBV12-4 combines with J gene TRBJ2-2; D is undetermined. The CDR3 has 13 residues. The V gene lost 5 bases and the J gene lost 4 bases, with 8 bases spanning the gap. CDR3 sequence reads: CASSRKSTGELFF. CDR3 DNA sequence: TGTGCCAGCAGTCGGAAGTCCACCGGGGAGCTGTTTTTT.

This clonotype was counted ten times or more. The chain has TRBV7-2 and TRBJ2-2; 8 nucleotides line up with TRBD1. CDR1 SGHTA and CDR2 FQGNSA come from the germline V gene. J was trimmed by 5 bases and V by 4 bases; bases with no gene match: 3. This CDR3 comprises 14 residues. The CDR3 here is CASSSRTGTGELFF. DNA for the CDR3: TGTGCCAGCAGCTCCCGGACAGGGACCGGGGAGCTGTTTTTT.

This clonotype was counted at least ten times. The rearrangement uses TRBV9 and TRBJ2-1; D ambiguous. Trimming shortened V by 3 bases and J by 0 bases, and 10 bases separated the two germline ends. Germline V gene sequence: CDR1 SGDLS, CDR2 YYNGEE. The CDR3 is made up of 15 amino acids. The CDR3 sequence is CASSETFSSYNEQFF. The CDR3 coding sequence is TGTGCCAGCAGCGAGACATTTAGCTCCTACAATGAGCAGTTCTTC.

As for this clonotype: The junction departs from the called germline gene at one end, perhaps through a read error. This CDR3 is CTSSSILAGKTDTQYF. CDR3 nucleotide sequence: TGTACCAGCAGTTCGATACTAGCGGGGAAGACAGATACGCAGTATTTT. The chain combines TRBV12-3 or TRBV12-4 with TRBJ2-3, with TRBD2 matching over 10 bases. This CDR3 has 16 residues.

As concerns this clonotype: A clone one base away is much larger, so this may be a read error. The chain couples TRBV5-1 to TRBJ2-7; 7 nucleotides match TRBD1. V lost 0 bases and J lost 5; bases outside the gene matches: 8. Germline CDR1 is SGHRS and CDR2 is YFSETQ. The CDR3 length is 15 residues. CDR3 protein: CASSLALGTVNEQYF. The CDR3 nucleotides are TGCGCCAGCAGCTTGGCCCTAGGGACAGTCAACGAGCAGTACTTC.

At least ten counts were recorded for this clonotype. This sequence joins TRBV4-2 and TRBJ2-7, with 7 bases matching TRBD2. This CDR3 contains 15 residues. Per the germline V gene, CDR1 is LGHNA and CDR2 is YNFKEQ. The V segment lost 0 bases and the J segment 3 bases; nucleotides outside the gene matches: 5. CDR3 sequence: CASSQDRPGGYEQYF. Written as DNA, the CDR3 is TGTGCCAGCAGCCAAGACAGACCGGGAGGCTACGAGCAGTACTTC.

This clonotype was recorded at least ten times. The V and J genes are TRBV20-1 and TRBJ2-1, with no clear D. This CDR3 is built from 11 residues. CDR1 is DFQATT, CDR2 SNEGSKA, per germline (reference sequence). V was pared by 3 bases and J by 6 bases, with 6 bases between. In DNA form, the CDR3 reads TGCAGTGCTAGTTGGGTCAATGAGCAGTTCTTC. It specifies CSASWVNEQFF.

This chain uses TRBV7-3 with TRBJ2-5, with D possibly matching TRBD1 (6 bases). Germline CDR1 SGHTA, CDR2 FQGTGA. CDR3 size: 13 residues. V lost 5 bases to trimming and J lost 4 bases, with 11 bases between them. CDR3 region: CASSVQGGETQYF. The CDR3, as DNA: TGTGCCAGCAGCGTACAGGGTGGAGAGACCCAGTACTTC.

This clonotype was seen repeatedly, ten times or more. The CDR3 loop is CASSLGSTTTVYEQYF. The CDR3 DNA sequence: TGTGCCAGCAGCTTAGGCAGCACGACGACAGTATACGAGCAGTACTTC. V usage is TRBV7-2 and J usage is TRBJ2-7; D perhaps matches TRBD1 (5 bases). Germline loops: CDR1 SGHTA, CDR2 FQGNSA. CDR3 length: 16 amino acids. The V end lost 1 base, the J end lost 4 bases, and 17 bases lay between the germline ends.

This clonotype appeared many times. V is TRBV5-5 and J is TRBJ1-2, with D uncertain. Germline values: CDR1 SGHKS, CDR2 YYEKEE (reference sequence). The germline V and J ends were trimmed by 6 bases and 0 bases, with 15 bases remaining between them. The CDR3 loop spans 15 amino acids. The DNA for the CDR3 is TGTGCCAGCACCCGGATGGGAGAAGCTAACTATGGCTACACCTTC. Translation gives CASTRMGEANYGYTF.